This entry lists 23 T cell receptor beta chains sequenced from one sample in a study of Graves' ophthalmopathy and Graves' hyperthyroidism. RNA served as the template for amplifying TCR beta CDR3 regions. RT-PCR in the first round used HTBI primers; a second-round multiplex PCR followed. TCRdb re-called the multiplex PCR reads through MiXCR, storing one row per CDR3 protein. The table includes about 1.1 million distinct CDR3 sequences, about two fifths detected once. Sequenced: peripheral blood or thyroid tissue (not recorded which). These TCRs come from an adult man with Graves' hyperthyroidism.

The J gene is TRBJ1-1, the V gene TRBV7-8, with 7 bases matching TRBD1. J lost 5 bases, V lost 5 bases, and 5 bases had no gene match. Germline CDR1 SGHVS, CDR2 FQNEAQ. The CDR3 is 13 residues long. In DNA, the CDR3 is TGTGCCAGCAGCCAGGCGGGACAGACTGAAGCTTTCTTT. Encoded protein: CASSQAGQTEAFF.

The chain has TRBV10-3 and TRBJ1-6, with TRBD1 matching over 7 bases. Germline CDR1 and CDR2: ENHRY and SYGVKD. Trimming at V came to 4 bases and at J to 16 bases, leaving 7 bases not matched to a gene. This CDR3 contains 12 residues. The CDR3 is CAISGGTETLHF. The CDR3 region has the DNA TGTGCCATCAGTGGCGGGACAGAGACACTCCACTTT.

This clonotype occurred once. A much larger clone differs by one base, so this may be a read error. The chain links TRBV9 to TRBJ1-1; perhaps TRBD1 as D (6 bases). V lost 3 bases and J lost 3, with 12 bases in between. CDR3 length: 14 amino acids. Germline V lookup: CDR1 SGDLS, CDR2 YYNGEE. The CDR3 nucleotides are TGTGCCAGCAGCGCCACGGACAGAGACACTGAAGCTTTCTTT. This sequence encodes CASSATDRDTEAFF.

The chain uses TRBV5-5 and TRBJ2-7; 7 nucleotides line up with TRBD2. Germline values: CDR1 SGHKS, CDR2 YYEKEE (reference sequence). V lost 0 bases and J lost 7; bases outside the gene matches: 7. CDR3 length equals 14 residues. CDR3 in amino acids: CASSLEGLGIEQYF. Written as DNA, the CDR3 is TGTGCCAGCAGCTTGGAAGGACTAGGGATAGAGCAGTACTTC.

As DNA, the CDR3 is TGCGCCAGCAGCCAAGAAGCGATGAGAGCGGAGACCCAGTACTTC. It specifies CASSQEAMRAETQYF. The rearrangement uses TRBV4-3 and TRBJ2-5, with D unclear. Trimming shortened V by 0 bases and J by 5 bases, and 13 bases separated the two germline ends. CDR1 is LGHNA and CDR2 is YSLEER in the germline V gene. CDR3 size: 15 residues.

This clonotype was counted only a few times. The chain combines TRBV12-3 or TRBV12-4 with TRBJ1-5, with 11 bases identical to TRBD1. The J segment lost 10 bases and the V segment lost 6 bases, leaving 8 bases of the junction unmatched. This CDR3 comprises 14 residues. CDR3 nucleotides: TGTGCCAGCAGCAGGGGGACAGGGGGGGGTCCCCAGCATTTT. This translates into CASSRGTGGGPQHF.

This clonotype was seen many times. This chain uses TRBV10-3 with TRBJ1-2; 7 positions match TRBD1. The CDR3 runs 14 residues. Germline CDR1 ENHRY, CDR2 SYGVKD. V trimming: 2 bases; J trimming: 3 bases; junction bases outside the gene matches: 3. Here the CDR3 reads CAISEQGEHYGYTF. In DNA, the CDR3 is TGTGCCATCAGTGAGCAGGGGGAACACTATGGCTACACCTTC.

The chain links TRBV7-9 to TRBJ2-6; D possibly corresponds to TRBD1 (6 bases). The CDR3 covers 18 residues. The germline CDR1 and CDR2 sequences are SEHNR and FQNEAQ (reference sequence). The V end was cut by 7 bases, the J end by 1 base, with 20 bases between. The CDR3 DNA reads as TGTGCCAGCACCGGCACGTACAGGGTGGAATCTGGGGCCAACGTCCTGACTTTC. This sequence encodes CASTGTYRVESGANVLTF.

J is TRBJ1-2 and V is TRBV2; unclear D gene. CDR1 SNHLY and CDR2 FYNNEI come from the germline V gene. The CDR3 covers 15 residues. Trimming cost V 5 bases and J 4 bases, with 17 bases left between them. The DNA of the CDR3 is TGTGCCAGCAGTTACGAGAGGGCGGCATCCTATGGCTACACCTTC. It codes for CASSYERAASYGYTF.

The chain couples TRBV5-1 to TRBJ2-2; D is perhaps TRBD1 (6 bases). V lost 2 bases to trimming and J lost 1 base, with 9 bases between them. Germline values: CDR1 SGHRS, CDR2 YFSETQ. The CDR3 has 15 amino acids. The CDR3 DNA sequence: TGCGCCAGCAGCTTTGACAGGAAGAACACCGGGGAGCTGTTTTTT. Translating gives CASSFDRKNTGELFF.

There are many counts of this clonotype. The chain joins TRBV20-1 to TRBJ1-2, with a possible D match to TRBD1 (5 bases). Germline CDR1 reads DFQATT; CDR2 reads SNEGSKA (reference sequence). Trimming shortened V by 3 bases and J by 1 base, and 9 bases separated the two germline ends. The CDR3 runs to 13 residues. The CDR3 region is CSARLGDNYGYTF. For the CDR3, the DNA is TGCAGTGCTAGGTTAGGGGATAACTATGGCTACACCTTC.

This clonotype was observed once. This chain uses TRBV25-1 with TRBJ1-2; D not resolved. Deletions cut 6 bases from V and 6 bases from J, with 20 bases between. Germline loops: CDR1 MGHDK, CDR2 SYGVNS. The CDR3 is 15 amino acids. The CDR3: CASSQEKGIFDGYTF. CDR3 DNA: TGTGCCAGCAGCCAAGAAAAGGGTATATTTGATGGCTACACCTTC.

The chain recombines TRBV2 with TRBJ2-2, with 11 positions matching TRBD2. The CDR3 loop spans 16 amino acids. The V segment lost 3 bases and the J segment 7 bases; nucleotides outside the gene matches: 7. The V gene's germline CDR1 is SNHLY and CDR2 FYNNEI. CDR3 DNA: TGTGCCAGCAGTGAGGGTGCACTAGCGGGGGTCGGGGAGCTGTTTTTT. Translating gives CASSEGALAGVGELFF.

This clonotype was recorded a few times. The chain carries TRBV7-2 and TRBJ1-1; D gene ambiguous. The V gene's germline CDR1 is SGHTA and CDR2 FQGNSA. Between the trimmed V and J ends, which lost 1 base and 4 bases, there was a span of 10 bases. This CDR3 has 14 amino acids. The CDR3 region is CASSLVLGFTEAFF. The CDR3 region has the DNA TGTGCCAGCAGCTTAGTGTTAGGATTCACTGAAGCTTTCTTT.

V is TRBV15 and J is TRBJ1-2; D is undetermined. CDR1 and CDR2 (germline): LNHNV, YYDKDF (reference sequence). Trimming removed 0 bases from V and 0 bases from J, with 14 bases in between. CDR3 length: 17 residues. CDR3 coding DNA: TGTGCCACCAGCAGAGATCTTTTGGCTAGAGCTAACTATGGCTACACCTTC. This codes for CATSRDLLARANYGYTF.

This clonotype was recorded a few times. The gene calls are TRBV20-1 and TRBJ2-7; the match to TRBD1 covers 7 bases. Trimming removed 5 bases from V and 4 bases from J; junction bases left unmatched: 11. CDR3 size: 14 residues. CDR1 and CDR2 from the germline V gene are DFQATT and SNEGSKA (reference sequence). The CDR3 nucleotides are TGCAGTGCTCCTGACCCGACAGGGCCATACGAGCAGTACTTC. It translates to CSAPDPTGPYEQYF.

V and J are TRBV6-5 and TRBJ2-7, with a weak D call TRBD1 (7 bases). V lost 6 bases and J lost 2, with 14 bases in between. Germline V gene sequence: CDR1 MNHEY, CDR2 SVGAGI. The CDR3 length is 14 residues. Written as DNA, the CDR3 is TGTGCCAGCAGGGTGCCAGGGGGGACCTACGAGCAGTACTTC. Translating it yields CASRVPGGTYEQYF.

V and J are TRBV10-2 and TRBJ1-2; D is perhaps TRBD1 (5 bases). Germline CDR1 and CDR2: WSHSY and SAAADI. The CDR3 length is 14 residues. Trimming removed 2 bases at V and 3 bases at J, with 10 bases between. The CDR3 is CASSEPDMHYGYTF. CDR3 nucleotide sequence: TGCGCCAGCAGTGAGCCGGACATGCACTATGGCTACACCTTC.

The chain employs TRBV29-1 and TRBJ2-5; a possible D gene is TRBD2 (5 bases). In germline, CDR1 is SQVTM, CDR2 ANQGSEA. The CDR3 consists of 14 residues. With 6 bases removed from V and 5 bases from J, the gap between germline ends came to 19 bases. CDR3 sequence (DNA): TGCAGCGTCCGCCCAACAAGGGAGTCGGAGACCCAGTACTTC. Translating gives CSVRPTRESETQYF.

This clonotype was picked up a small number of times. This chain joins TRBV7-9 and TRBJ2-7; D may be TRBD1 (6 bases). Germline-derived CDR1 and CDR2 are SEHNR and FQNEAQ (reference sequence). The CDR3 consists of 16 residues. Trimming took off 4 bases at V and 4 bases at J, with 20 bases between the two ends. CDR3 sequence: CASSSLGGSLIYEQYF. CDR3 DNA sequence: TGTGCCAGCAGCTCACTTGGGGGCAGTTTAATTTACGAGCAGTACTTC.

In its sample, this clonotype was seen a few times. The DNA for the CDR3 is TGCGCCAGCAGCTTGAAGGGTGGACAGGGTGATTCCGATACGCAGTATTTT. Translation: CASSLKGGQGDSDTQYF. The V gene is TRBV5-1, the J gene TRBJ2-3, with 8 nucleotides matching TRBD1. From germline, CDR1 is SGHRS and CDR2 YFSETQ. J gave up 6 bases and V 1 base, and 13 bases lay outside the gene matches. The CDR3 spans 17 residues.

The CDR3 region has the DNA TGCAGCGTTAGAGGGATGTCGGATTATGGCTACACCTTC. It specifies CSVRGMSDYGYTF. The chain links TRBV29-1 to TRBJ1-2; no firm D call. Per the germline V gene, CDR1 is SQVTM and CDR2 is ANQGSEA. The CDR3 runs 13 residues. V was cut by 5 bases and J by 5 bases, with 15 bases left in between.

This clonotype has ten or more counts. The chain is built from TRBV20-1 and TRBJ1-1; the D is unclear. Per germline, CDR1 DFQATT and CDR2 SNEGSKA (reference sequence). CDR3 length: 13 amino acids. The V gene lost 6 bases and the J gene lost 0 bases, with 11 bases spanning the gap. CDR3 nucleotide sequence: TGCAGTGCAAAGGAACAGATGAACACTGAAGCTTTCTTT. This sequence encodes CSAKEQMNTEAFF.